The clone carrying this T cell receptor (beta chain) has just a few counts. Its specificity is unknown. The entry originates in a study of T-cell reconstitution after alpha-beta-depleted transplantation in children. Study-wide results and caveats: Day-60 TCRbeta diversity that was high in some patients was derived from surviving recipient T cells and thymic progenitors.

During its preparation, the TCRbeta library received unique molecular identifiers. In TCRdb, the PCR reads were re-called with MiXCR into one record per CDR3 protein. The data hold some 600,000 distinct CDR3 sequences, with 10% to 15% observed a single time. The origin of this receptor is a male patient aged 5 to 17 who had a stem cell transplant for acute myeloid leukemia, so the T cells may come from the graft donor. The specimen comprised PBMCs, mostly from graft donor cells, sampled 360 days after TCRalphabeta/CD19-depleted stem cell transplant.

This CDR3 is CASSQTGGAKYF. The CDR3 nucleotides are TGTGCCAGCAGTCAGACAGGGGGCGCAAAGTACTTC. The chain combines TRBV6-2 or TRBV6-3 with TRBJ2-7; 10 positions agree with TRBD1. J was trimmed by 11 bases and V by 5 bases; bases with no gene match: 6. The CDR3 has 12 amino acids. The germline CDR1 and CDR2 sequences are MNHEY and SVGEGT.